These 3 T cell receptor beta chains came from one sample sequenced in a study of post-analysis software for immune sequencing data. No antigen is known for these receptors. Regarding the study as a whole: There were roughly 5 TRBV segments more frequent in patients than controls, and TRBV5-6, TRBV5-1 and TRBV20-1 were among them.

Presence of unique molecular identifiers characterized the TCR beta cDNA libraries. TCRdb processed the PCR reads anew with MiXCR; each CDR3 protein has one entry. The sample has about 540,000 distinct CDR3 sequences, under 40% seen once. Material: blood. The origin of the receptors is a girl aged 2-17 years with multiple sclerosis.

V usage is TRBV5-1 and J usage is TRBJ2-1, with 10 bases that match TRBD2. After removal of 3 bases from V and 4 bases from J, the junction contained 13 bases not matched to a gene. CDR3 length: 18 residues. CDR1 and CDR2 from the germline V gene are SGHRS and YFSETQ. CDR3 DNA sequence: TGCGCCAGCAGCTCGTTACCCCAGCGGGGGGGCTATTACAATGAGCAGTTCTTC. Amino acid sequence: CASSSLPQRGGYYNEQFF. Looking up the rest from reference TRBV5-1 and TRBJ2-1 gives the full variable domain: KAGVTQTPRYLIKTRGQQVTLSCSPISGHRSVSWYQQTPGQGLQFLFEYFSETQRNKGNFPGRFSGRQFSNSRSEMNVSTLELGDSALYLCASSSLPQRGGYYNEQFFGPGTRLTVL.

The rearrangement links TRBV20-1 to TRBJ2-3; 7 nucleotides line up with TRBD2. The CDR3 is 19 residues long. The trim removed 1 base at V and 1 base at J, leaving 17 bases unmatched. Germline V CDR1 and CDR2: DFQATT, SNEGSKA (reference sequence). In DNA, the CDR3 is TGCAGTGCTAGAGTTCTTGGGGGGGAGATTCTTAAACGCACAGATACGCAGTATTTT. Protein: CSARVLGGEILKRTDTQYF.

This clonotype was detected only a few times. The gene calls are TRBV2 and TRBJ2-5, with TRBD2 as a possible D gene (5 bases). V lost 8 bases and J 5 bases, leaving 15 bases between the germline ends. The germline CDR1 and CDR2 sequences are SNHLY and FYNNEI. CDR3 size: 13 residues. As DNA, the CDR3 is TGTGCCAGCGATCCTAGCTGGAGGGAGACCCAGTACTTC. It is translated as CASDPSWRETQYF.